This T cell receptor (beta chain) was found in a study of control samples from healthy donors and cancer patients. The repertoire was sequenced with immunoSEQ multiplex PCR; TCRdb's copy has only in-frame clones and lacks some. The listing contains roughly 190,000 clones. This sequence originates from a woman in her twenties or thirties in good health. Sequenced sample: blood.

CDR3 sequence: CASSDGTVLIEKLFF. The CDR3 nucleotides are TGTGCCAGCAGTGATGGGACAGTTTTAATTGAAAAACTGTTTTTT. This chain links TRBV25-1 with TRBJ1-4, with TRBD1 identical over 7 bases. The CDR3 spans 15 residues. Germline CDR1 reads MGHDK; CDR2 reads SYGVNS. J lost 7 bases, V lost 3 bases, and 8 bases had no gene match.